A single sample is the source of the 27 T cell receptor beta chains below, sequenced in a study of T-cell reconstitution after alpha-beta-depleted transplantation in children. Molecular barcoding with unique molecular identifiers was used for the TCRbeta library. TCRdb reprocessed the PCR reads via MiXCR and lists one record per CDR3 protein. The table shows some 550,000 distinct CDR3 sequences, with 15% to 20% occurring only once. Sequences were derived from PBMCs from the stem cell graft donor, sampled from the stem cell graft. These receptors were collected from a human donor who donated a stem cell graft to a child with acute lymphoblastic leukemia.

The J gene is TRBJ2-3, the V gene TRBV9; D gene ambiguous. The V end lost 7 bases, the J end lost 6 bases, and 24 bases lay between the germline ends. The CDR3 spans 16 residues. Germline V gene lookup returns CDR1 SGDLS and CDR2 YYNGEE. The CDR3 nucleotides are TGTGCCAGCTCTCCTTTGGGCGTTCCCCTCGCGGATACGCAGTATTTT. Protein: CASSPLGVPLADTQYF.

There are a few counts of this clonotype. The chain links TRBV5-1 to TRBJ1-1; D is ambiguous. CDR3 size: 13 residues. V lost 2 bases to trimming and J lost 1 base, with 6 bases between them. CDR1 is SGHRS, CDR2 YFSETQ, per germline. In DNA, the CDR3 is TGCGCCAGCAGCTTAGAGACGAACACTGAAGCTTTCTTT. Amino acids: CASSLETNTEAFF.

The DNA of the CDR3 is TGTGCCAGCAGCCATGGGGGGGGGAGCTATGGCTACACCTTC. Its protein product is CASSHGGGSYGYTF. The rearrangement joins TRBV11-2 to TRBJ1-2; tentatively, D is TRBD1 (5 bases). The ends were cut back, 5 bases at V and 4 bases at J, with 14 bases in the middle. The CDR3 covers 14 residues. Germline CDR1 and CDR2: SGHAT and FQNNGV.

This clonotype was counted only a few times. V and J are TRBV3-1 and TRBJ2-3, with unresolved D. The CDR3 runs 17 residues. V was pared by 2 bases and J by 0 bases, with 15 bases between. The germline V gene encodes CDR1 LGHDT and CDR2 YNNKEL (reference sequence). This CDR3 reads CASSQWWSPHSTDTQYF. The DNA of the CDR3 is TGTGCCAGCAGCCAATGGTGGTCACCCCATAGCACAGATACGCAGTATTTT.

This clonotype was counted a few times. V gene TRBV12-3 or TRBV12-4 combines with J gene TRBJ2-1, with 7 positions matching TRBD1. The CDR3 loop spans 13 amino acids. With V trimmed by 6 bases and J by 10 bases, 9 bases remained unmatched. This CDR3 reads CASSLETGPEQFF. In nucleotides, the CDR3 is TGTGCCAGCAGCCTCGAGACAGGGCCCGAGCAGTTCTTC.

The chain employs TRBV7-9 and TRBJ2-7, with TRBD2 matching 10 bases. The CDR3 runs 15 residues. The trim removed 2 bases at V and 2 bases at J, leaving 3 bases unmatched. CDR1 SEHNR and CDR2 FQNEAQ come from the germline V gene (reference sequence). DNA of the CDR3: TGTGCCAGCAGCTTAACAGCGGGAGGGACCTACGAGCAGTACTTC. This encodes CASSLTAGGTYEQYF.

There are a few counts of this clonotype. This rearrangement joins TRBV7-6 to TRBJ2-7; TRBD1 agrees at 8 bases. The CDR3 has 14 residues. With V trimmed by 5 bases and J by 6 bases, 9 bases remained unmatched. The germline gives CDR1 SGHVS, CDR2 FNYEAQ. CDR3: CASSPFGQGVEQYF. Written as DNA, the CDR3 is TGTGCCAGCAGCCCATTCGGACAGGGTGTCGAGCAGTACTTC.

The CDR3 here is CSVERASGYNEQFF. The CDR3 DNA reads as TGCAGCGTTGAGAGGGCTAGCGGCTACAATGAGCAGTTCTTC. The V call is TRBV29-1, the J call TRBJ2-1, with 7 bases lining up with TRBD2. Germline trimming cut 3 bases from V and 3 bases from J; bases unmatched to any gene: 5. The germline V gene has CDR1 SQVTM and CDR2 ANQGSEA. There are 14 residues in the CDR3.

This clonotype has a handful of counts. Written as DNA, the CDR3 is TGCGCCAGCGGACAAGGCAGGACCACTGAAGCTTTCTTT. The encoded protein is CASGQGRTTEAFF. The genes are TRBV10-2 and TRBJ1-1; a possible D gene is TRBD1 (5 bases). The germline V gene has CDR1 WSHSY and CDR2 SAAADI. CDR3 length: 13 residues. V shed 8 bases and J shed 4 bases, with 14 bases lying between them.

This clonotype occurred a few times. The chain employs TRBV10-3 and TRBJ2-1; TRBD2 matches 12 bases. The CDR3 consists of 19 residues. Trimming removed 8 bases from V and 8 bases from J; junction bases left unmatched: 22. From germline, CDR1 is ENHRY and CDR2 SYGVKD. CDR3 residues: CAIEGRLAGEGPTVDEQFF. The DNA of the CDR3 is TGTGCCATCGAGGGTCGACTAGCGGGAGAGGGACCCACAGTTGATGAGCAGTTCTTC.

This clonotype was seen a handful of times. The chain combines TRBV3-1 with TRBJ2-7; no reliable D call. Germline CDR1 and CDR2: LGHDT and YNNKEL (reference sequence). V was trimmed by 2 bases and J by 2 bases, leaving 13 bases between them. The CDR3 covers 15 residues. CDR3 bases: TGTGCCAGCAGCCAATCGCGGACGGGCACCTACGAGCAGTACTTC. This encodes CASSQSRTGTYEQYF.

The V gene is TRBV27, the J gene TRBJ2-2, with D perhaps TRBD1 (6 bases). The ends were cut back, 5 bases at V and 3 bases at J, with 16 bases in the middle. This CDR3 is 16 amino acids long. The germline CDR1 and CDR2 sequences are MNHEY and SMNVEV (reference sequence). CDR3 DNA sequence: TGTGCCAGCAGTCCGCCCTCGACAGGATACACCGGGGAGCTGTTTTTT. Translated, it gives CASSPPSTGYTGELFF.

This clonotype was observed a few times. This chain joins TRBV4-2 and TRBJ2-1; 10 bases are a match to TRBD2. CDR3 length: 14 residues. From germline, CDR1 is LGHNA and CDR2 YNFKEQ. V was pared by 4 bases and J by 5 bases, with 2 bases of the junction left unmatched. DNA for the CDR3: TGTGCCAGCAGCCCGGGACTAGCGAACAATGAGCAGTTCTTC. This encodes CASSPGLANNEQFF.

This clonotype was detected a few times. The chain links TRBV12-3 or TRBV12-4 to TRBJ2-5; D may be TRBD1 (5 bases). The CDR3 is made up of 16 amino acids. With 4 bases removed from V and 1 base from J, the gap between germline ends came to 16 bases. The CDR3 region has the DNA TGTGCCAGCAGTTCCCCAGGGAACATGCTCCAAGAGACCCAGTACTTC. Its translation is CASSSPGNMLQETQYF.

The chain recombines TRBV2 with TRBJ1-1, with 10 bases that match TRBD1. The J segment lost 3 bases and the V segment lost 4 bases, leaving 8 bases of the junction unmatched. CDR3 size: 16 residues. CDR1 is SNHLY and CDR2 is FYNNEI in the germline V gene. This CDR3 reads CASSGDRGLGDTEAFF. The CDR3 nucleotides are TGTGCCAGCAGTGGAGACAGGGGGCTCGGGGACACTGAAGCTTTCTTT.

This clonotype has more than one count but fewer than ten. The rearrangement joins TRBV25-1 to TRBJ2-1, with D hard to call. With 1 base removed from V and 5 bases from J, the gap between germline ends came to 9 bases. Germline V CDR1 and CDR2: MGHDK, SYGVNS. The CDR3 runs 14 residues. The CDR3 loop reads CASSESTLDNEQFF. The CDR3 coding sequence is TGTGCCAGCAGTGAATCGACACTCGACAATGAGCAGTTCTTC.

The CDR3 sequence is CASSPMGGLDRTRGSYNEQFF. DNA of the CDR3: TGTGCCAGCAGTCCTATGGGGGGGCTCGACCGTACCCGGGGGTCCTACAATGAGCAGTTCTTC. The V and J genes are TRBV6-2 or TRBV6-3 and TRBJ2-1; D possibly corresponds to TRBD2 (7 bases). Trimming stripped 5 bases from V and 1 base from J, with 30 bases between. The CDR3 has 21 residues. CDR1 and CDR2 (germline): MNHEY, SVGEGT.

The rearrangement joins TRBV7-8 to TRBJ2-3, with 7 bases aligning to TRBD2. V was pared by 1 base and J by 2 bases, with 3 bases of the junction left unmatched. CDR1 and CDR2 from the germline V gene are SGHVS and FQNEAQ. CDR3 size: 15 residues. The CDR3, as DNA: TGTGCCAGCAGCTTAGGAGCGGGAATCACAGATACGCAGTATTTT. This gives the protein CASSLGAGITDTQYF.

The chain carries TRBV7-3 and TRBJ2-1, with 7 bases aligning to TRBD2. Germline assignment: CDR1 SGHTA and CDR2 FQGTGA. V was clipped by 6 bases and J by 4 bases; unmatched bases: 12. CDR3 length: 16 residues. The CDR3 is CASSWDRASGYNEQFF. CDR3 sequence (DNA): TGTGCCAGCAGTTGGGATCGGGCTAGCGGATACAATGAGCAGTTCTTC.

The gene calls are TRBV15 and TRBJ2-5, with 7 bases lining up with TRBD2. From germline, CDR1 is LNHNV and CDR2 YYDKDF (reference sequence). CDR3 size: 16 residues. V trimming: 6 bases; J trimming: 0 bases; junction bases outside the gene matches: 10. CDR3 in amino acids: CATRESGGLDQETQYF. The CDR3 DNA reads as TGTGCCACCAGAGAGTCGGGAGGCTTGGACCAAGAGACCCAGTACTTC.

V is TRBV14 and J is TRBJ2-1; 8 positions match TRBD2. CDR1 and CDR2 (germline): SGHDN, FVKESK. The length of the CDR3 is 17 residues. The ends lost 2 bases at V and 6 bases at J; junction bases unmatched: 12. CDR3 DNA sequence: TGTGCCAGCAGCCAAACCTCGAGCGGGAGATCGGGCAATGAGCAGTTCTTC. This encodes CASSQTSSGRSGNEQFF. Full variable domain (outside the CDR3, taken from reference TRBV14 and TRBJ2-1): EAGVTQFPSHSVIEKGQTVTLRCDPISGHDNLYWYRRVMGKEIKFLLHFVKESKQDESGMPNNRFLAERTGGTYSTLKVQPAELEDSGVYFCASSQTSSGRSGNEQFFGPGTRLTVL.

The CDR3 protein is CASSFRSDSYKHSPLHF. DNA for the CDR3: TGTGCCAGCAGCTTCCGATCCGACTCCTACAAGCATTCACCCCTCCACTTT. The chain carries TRBV7-8 and TRBJ1-6; D is undetermined. V lost 3 bases, J lost 8 bases, and 20 bases lay in between. Germline V CDR1 and CDR2: SGHVS, FQNEAQ. The CDR3 sequence is 17 residues long.

This clonotype was seen more than once but under ten times. This chain connects TRBV20-1 to TRBJ1-4; TRBD1 agrees at 8 bases. The J segment lost 0 bases and the V segment lost 4 bases, leaving 10 bases of the junction unmatched. Germline-derived CDR1 and CDR2 are DFQATT and SNEGSKA (reference sequence). The CDR3 extends over 17 amino acids. CDR3 sequence: CSATQGALVATNEKLFF. As DNA, the CDR3 is TGCAGTGCTACCCAGGGGGCCCTTGTTGCAACTAATGAAAAACTGTTTTTT.

This clonotype was observed a handful of times. The chain uses TRBV7-8 and TRBJ2-3; 8 nucleotides align to TRBD2. The CDR3 has 15 amino acids. J lost 2 bases, V lost 6 bases, and 7 bases had no gene match. CDR1 and CDR2 from the germline V gene are SGHVS and FQNEAQ. CDR3: CASRRTGGTTDTQYF. The CDR3 region has the DNA TGTGCCAGCAGGCGGACGGGAGGGACCACAGATACGCAGTATTTT.

This clonotype was seen a few times. This sequence joins TRBV14 and TRBJ1-5, with TRBD1 as a possible D gene (6 bases). Trimming shortened V by 0 bases and J by 3 bases, and 15 bases separated the two germline ends. This CDR3 has 17 amino acids. The germline gives CDR1 SGHDN, CDR2 FVKESK. As DNA, the CDR3 is TGTGCCAGCAGCCAAGAAAAGGGCCGGGACAACAATCAGCCCCAGCATTTT. Translated: CASSQEKGRDNNQPQHF.

The rearrangement joins TRBV25-1 to TRBJ2-5; D unresolved. The CDR3 covers 15 residues. Trimming removed 2 bases at V and 0 bases at J, with 10 bases between. Germline loops: CDR1 MGHDK, CDR2 SYGVNS. This chain's CDR3 is CASSEPGSYQETQYF. CDR3 in DNA: TGTGCCAGCAGTGAACCTGGCTCGTACCAAGAGACCCAGTACTTC.

This clonotype was observed a few times. The chain carries TRBV6-5 and TRBJ2-7, with D tentatively TRBD2 (5 bases). Germline CDR1 and CDR2: MNHEY and SVGAGI. The V and J ends lost 2 bases and 0 bases respectively, with 11 bases between them. The CDR3 has 15 residues. The CDR3 spells CASSYGSGTSYEQYF. Written as DNA, the CDR3 is TGTGCCAGCAGTTACGGGTCGGGAACCTCCTACGAGCAGTACTTC.